The clone carrying this TCR beta chain occurred a few times. The data were taken from a study of beta chain features in type 1 diabetes. The investigators reverse transcribed all of the isolated RNA, so they sequenced expressed TCRB transcripts. This table comes from immunoSEQ multiplex PCR, and its TCRdb copy is limited to in-frame clones, with some not included. The sample has some 360,000 clones; around 20% are singletons. CDR3 length: 13 residues. Per the germline V gene, CDR1 is MNHEY and CDR2 is SVGAGI. V lost 5 bases to trimming and J lost 7 bases, with 14 bases between them. The chain links TRBV6-5 to TRBJ2-5, with D possibly TRBD2 on 6 matching bases. This sequence was found in a woman between 18 and 30 years old in good health. The sequenced sample consisted of naive CD4+ T cells from blood. For the CDR3, the DNA is TGTGCCAGCAGTCGGGACTCAATCGGGACCCAGTACTTC. The encoded protein is CASSRDSIGTQYF.